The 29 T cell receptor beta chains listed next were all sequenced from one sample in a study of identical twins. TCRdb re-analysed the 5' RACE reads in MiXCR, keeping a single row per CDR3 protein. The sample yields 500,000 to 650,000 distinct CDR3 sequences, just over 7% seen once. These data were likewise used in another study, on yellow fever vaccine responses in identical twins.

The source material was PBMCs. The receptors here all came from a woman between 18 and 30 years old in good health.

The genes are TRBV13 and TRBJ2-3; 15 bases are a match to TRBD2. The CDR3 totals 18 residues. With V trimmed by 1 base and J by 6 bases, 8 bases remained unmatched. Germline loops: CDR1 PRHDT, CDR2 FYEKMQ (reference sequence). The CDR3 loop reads CASSLDRTSGGATDTQYF. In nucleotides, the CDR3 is TGTGCCAGCAGCTTAGATCGGACTAGCGGGGGGGCAACTGATACGCAGTATTTT.

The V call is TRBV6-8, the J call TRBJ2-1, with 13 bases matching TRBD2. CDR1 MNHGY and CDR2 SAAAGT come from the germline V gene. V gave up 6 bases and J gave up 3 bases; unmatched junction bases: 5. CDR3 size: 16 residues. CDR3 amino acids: CASSWGLAGNYNEQFF. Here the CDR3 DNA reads TGTGCCAGCAGCTGGGGACTAGCGGGAAACTACAATGAGCAGTTCTTC.

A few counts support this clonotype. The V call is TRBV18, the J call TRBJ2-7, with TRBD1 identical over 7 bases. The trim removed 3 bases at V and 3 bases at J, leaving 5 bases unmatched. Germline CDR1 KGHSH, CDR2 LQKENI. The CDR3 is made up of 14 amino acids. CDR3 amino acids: CASSPTGTDYEQYV. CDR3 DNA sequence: TGTGCCAGCTCACCTACCGGGACAGACTACGAGCAGTACGTC.

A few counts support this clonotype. Here the CDR3 reads CASSQVRDRVSGANVLTF. The CDR3 DNA reads as TGTGCCAGCAGCCAAGTTCGGGACCGTGTCTCTGGGGCCAACGTCCTGACTTTC. The chain is built from TRBV4-2 and TRBJ2-6; either TRBD1 or TRBD2 may fit D (5 bases each). The V end lost 1 base, the J end lost 0 bases, and 13 bases lay between the germline ends. CDR1 LGHNA and CDR2 YNFKEQ come from the germline V gene. The CDR3 is made up of 18 amino acids.

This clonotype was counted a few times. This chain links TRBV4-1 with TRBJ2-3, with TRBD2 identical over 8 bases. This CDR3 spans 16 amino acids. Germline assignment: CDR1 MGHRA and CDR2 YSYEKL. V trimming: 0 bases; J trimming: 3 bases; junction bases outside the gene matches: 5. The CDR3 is CASSQDRGGLTDTQYF. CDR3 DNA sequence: TGCGCCAGCAGCCAAGATCGGGGGGGCCTTACAGATACGCAGTATTTT.

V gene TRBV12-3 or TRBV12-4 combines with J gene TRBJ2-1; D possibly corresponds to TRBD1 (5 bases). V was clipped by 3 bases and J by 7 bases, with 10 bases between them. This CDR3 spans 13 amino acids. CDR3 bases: TGTGCCAGCAGTTTCGGACAAACTAATGAGCAGTTCTTC. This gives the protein CASSFGQTNEQFF.

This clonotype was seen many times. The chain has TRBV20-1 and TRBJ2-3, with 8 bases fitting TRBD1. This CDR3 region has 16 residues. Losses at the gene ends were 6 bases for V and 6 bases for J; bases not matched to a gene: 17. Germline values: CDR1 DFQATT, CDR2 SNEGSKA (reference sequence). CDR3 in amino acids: CSATSWGTGKYDTQYF. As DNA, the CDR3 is TGCAGTGCAACCTCCTGGGGGACAGGAAAATACGATACGCAGTATTTT.

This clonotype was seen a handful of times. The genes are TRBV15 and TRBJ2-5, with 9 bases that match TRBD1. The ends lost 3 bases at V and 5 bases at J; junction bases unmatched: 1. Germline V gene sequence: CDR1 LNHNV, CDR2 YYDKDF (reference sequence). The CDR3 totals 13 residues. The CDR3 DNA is TGTGCCACCAGCAGGGGACAGGGTGAGACCCAGTACTTC. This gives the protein CATSRGQGETQYF.

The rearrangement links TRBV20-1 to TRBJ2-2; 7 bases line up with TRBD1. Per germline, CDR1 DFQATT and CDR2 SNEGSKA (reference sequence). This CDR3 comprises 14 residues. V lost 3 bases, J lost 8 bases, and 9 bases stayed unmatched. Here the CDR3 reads CSASLQGFPGELFF. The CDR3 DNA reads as TGCAGTGCTAGTTTACAGGGGTTCCCTGGGGAGCTGTTTTTT.

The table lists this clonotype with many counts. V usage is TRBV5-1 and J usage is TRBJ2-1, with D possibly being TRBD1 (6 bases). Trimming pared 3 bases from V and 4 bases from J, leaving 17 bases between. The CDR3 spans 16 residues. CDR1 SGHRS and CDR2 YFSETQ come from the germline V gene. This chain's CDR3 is CASSWGRDTLYNEQFF. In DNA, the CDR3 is TGCGCCAGCAGCTGGGGCCGGGACACTTTATACAATGAGCAGTTCTTC.

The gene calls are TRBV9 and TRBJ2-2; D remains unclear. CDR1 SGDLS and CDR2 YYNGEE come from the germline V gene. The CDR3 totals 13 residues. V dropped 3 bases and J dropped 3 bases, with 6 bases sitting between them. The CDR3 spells CASSGFDTGELFF. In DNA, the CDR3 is TGTGCCAGCAGCGGATTTGACACCGGGGAGCTGTTTTTT. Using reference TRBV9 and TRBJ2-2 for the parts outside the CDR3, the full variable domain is DSGVTQTPKHLITATGQRVTLRCSPRSGDLSVYWYQQSLDQGLQFLIQYYNGEERAKGNILERFSAQQFPDLHSELNLSSLELGDSALYFCASSGFDTGELFFGEGSRLTVL.

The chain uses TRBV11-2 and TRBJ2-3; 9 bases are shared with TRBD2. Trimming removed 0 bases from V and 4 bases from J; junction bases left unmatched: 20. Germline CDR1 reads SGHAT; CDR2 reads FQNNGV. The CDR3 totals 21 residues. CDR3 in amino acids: CASSLDRRGRLAGPSADTQYF. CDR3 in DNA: TGTGCCAGCAGCTTAGATCGAAGAGGTCGGCTAGCGGGACCCAGCGCAGATACGCAGTATTTT.

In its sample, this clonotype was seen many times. CDR3 sequence reads: CASSLEIRDSISSYNEQFF. The CDR3 coding sequence is TGTGCCAGCAGCCTAGAGATTCGGGACTCTATTAGCTCCTACAATGAGCAGTTCTTC. The chain recombines TRBV7-8 with TRBJ2-1; D is perhaps TRBD2 (6 bases). Trimming cost V 5 bases and J 0 bases, with 23 bases left between them. CDR1 is SGHVS and CDR2 is FQNEAQ in the germline V gene. The CDR3 extends over 19 amino acids.

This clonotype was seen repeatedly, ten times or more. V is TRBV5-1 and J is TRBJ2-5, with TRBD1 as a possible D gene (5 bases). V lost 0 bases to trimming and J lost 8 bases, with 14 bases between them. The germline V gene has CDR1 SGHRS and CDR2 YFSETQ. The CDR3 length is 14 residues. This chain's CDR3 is CASSLAGMENTQYF. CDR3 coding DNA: TGCGCCAGCAGCTTGGCAGGGATGGAGAACACCCAGTACTTC.

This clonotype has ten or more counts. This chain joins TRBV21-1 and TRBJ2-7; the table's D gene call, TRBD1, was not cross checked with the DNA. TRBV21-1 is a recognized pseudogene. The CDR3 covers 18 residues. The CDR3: CASRKTGGLKGRTYEQYF. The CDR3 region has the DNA TGTGCCAGCAGAAAAACAGGGGGACTGAAGGGTCGGACCTACGAGCAGTACTTC.

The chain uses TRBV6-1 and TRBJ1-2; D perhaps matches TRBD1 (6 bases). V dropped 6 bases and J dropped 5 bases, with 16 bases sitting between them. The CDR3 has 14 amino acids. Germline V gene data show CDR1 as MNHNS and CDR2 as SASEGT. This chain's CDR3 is CASSPRGGKYGYTF. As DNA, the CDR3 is TGTGCCAGCAGCCCTAGGGGGGGGAAATATGGCTACACCTTC.

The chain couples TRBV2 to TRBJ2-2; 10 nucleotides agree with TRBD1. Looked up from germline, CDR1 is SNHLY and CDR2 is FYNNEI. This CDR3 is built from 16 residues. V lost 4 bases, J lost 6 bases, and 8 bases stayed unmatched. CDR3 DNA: TGTGCCAGCAGTGGACAGGGGGCAAAGATCTCCGGGGAGCTGTTTTTT. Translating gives CASSGQGAKISGELFF.

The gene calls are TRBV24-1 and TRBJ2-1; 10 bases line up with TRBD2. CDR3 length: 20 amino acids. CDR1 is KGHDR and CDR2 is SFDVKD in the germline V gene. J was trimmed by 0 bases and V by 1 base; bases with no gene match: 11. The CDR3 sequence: CATSDFPSGRALGSYNEQFF. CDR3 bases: TGTGCCACCAGTGATTTTCCCAGCGGGAGGGCCCTCGGCTCCTACAATGAGCAGTTCTTC.

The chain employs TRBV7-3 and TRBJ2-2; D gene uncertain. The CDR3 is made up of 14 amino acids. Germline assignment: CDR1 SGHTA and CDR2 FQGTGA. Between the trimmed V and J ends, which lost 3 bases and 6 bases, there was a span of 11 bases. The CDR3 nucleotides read TGTGCCAGCAGCTTCGATCTAGGTTCCGGGGAGCTGTTTTTT. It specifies CASSFDLGSGELFF.

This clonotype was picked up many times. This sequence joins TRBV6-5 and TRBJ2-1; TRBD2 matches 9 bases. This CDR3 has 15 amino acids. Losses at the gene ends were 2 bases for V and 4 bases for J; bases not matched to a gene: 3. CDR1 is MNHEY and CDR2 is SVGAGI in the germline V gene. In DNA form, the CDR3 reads TGTGCCAGCAGTTACCAAGGACTAGCGTACAATGAGCAGTTCTTC. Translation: CASSYQGLAYNEQFF.

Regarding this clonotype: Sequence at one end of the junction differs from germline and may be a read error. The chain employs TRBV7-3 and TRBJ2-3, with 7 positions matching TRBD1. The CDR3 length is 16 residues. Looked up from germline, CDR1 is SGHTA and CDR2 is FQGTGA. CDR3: CVSSSSTGFLGGTQYF. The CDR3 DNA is TGTGTCAGCAGCTCATCGACAGGGTTCCTTGGGGGTACGCAGTATTTT. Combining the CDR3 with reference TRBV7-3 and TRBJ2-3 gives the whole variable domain GAGVSQTPSNKVTEKGKYVELRCDPISGHTALYWYRQSLGQGPEFLIYFQGTGAADDSGLPNDRFFAVRPEGSVSTLKIQRTERGDSAVYLCVSSSSTGFLGGTQYFGPGTRLTVL.

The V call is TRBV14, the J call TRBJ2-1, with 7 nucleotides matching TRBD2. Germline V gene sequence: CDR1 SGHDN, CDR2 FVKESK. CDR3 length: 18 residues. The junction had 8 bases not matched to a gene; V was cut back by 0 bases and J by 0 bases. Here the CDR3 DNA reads TGTGCCAGCAGCCAAGATGGGACTACCTTCGGCTCCTACAATGAGCAGTTCTTC. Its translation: CASSQDGTTFGSYNEQFF. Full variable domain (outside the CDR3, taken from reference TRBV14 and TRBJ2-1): EAGVTQFPSHSVIEKGQTVTLRCDPISGHDNLYWYRRVMGKEIKFLLHFVKESKQDESGMPNNRFLAERTGGTYSTLKVQPAELEDSGVYFCASSQDGTTFGSYNEQFFGPGTRLTVL.

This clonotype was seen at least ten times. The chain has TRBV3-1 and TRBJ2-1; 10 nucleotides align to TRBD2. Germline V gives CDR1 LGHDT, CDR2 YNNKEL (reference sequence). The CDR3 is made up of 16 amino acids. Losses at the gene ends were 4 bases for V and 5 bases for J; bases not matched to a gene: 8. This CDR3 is CASSPGRLAGDNEQFF. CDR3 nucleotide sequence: TGTGCCAGCAGCCCCGGCCGACTAGCGGGCGACAATGAGCAGTTCTTC.

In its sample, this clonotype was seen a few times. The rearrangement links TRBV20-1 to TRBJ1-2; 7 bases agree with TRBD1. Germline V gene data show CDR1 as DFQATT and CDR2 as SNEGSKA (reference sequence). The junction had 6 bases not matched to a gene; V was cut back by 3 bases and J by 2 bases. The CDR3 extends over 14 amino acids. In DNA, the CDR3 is TGCAGTGCTAGGGACCCGACAGGGAACTATGGCTACACCTTC. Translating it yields CSARDPTGNYGYTF.

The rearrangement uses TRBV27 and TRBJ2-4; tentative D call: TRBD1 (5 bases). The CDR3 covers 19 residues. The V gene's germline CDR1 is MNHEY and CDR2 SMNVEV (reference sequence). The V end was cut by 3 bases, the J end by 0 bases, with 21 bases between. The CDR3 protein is CASSLVPPGQTLAKNIQYF. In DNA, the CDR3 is TGTGCCAGCAGTTTGGTCCCTCCAGGGCAGACCCTAGCCAAAAACATTCAGTACTTC.

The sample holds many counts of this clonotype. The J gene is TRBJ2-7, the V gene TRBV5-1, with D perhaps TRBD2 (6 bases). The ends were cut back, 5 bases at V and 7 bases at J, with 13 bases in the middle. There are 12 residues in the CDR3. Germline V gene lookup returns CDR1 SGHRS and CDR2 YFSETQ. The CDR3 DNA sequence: TGCGCCAGCAGACCGAACGCGGGAGAGCAGTACGTC. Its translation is CASRPNAGEQYV.

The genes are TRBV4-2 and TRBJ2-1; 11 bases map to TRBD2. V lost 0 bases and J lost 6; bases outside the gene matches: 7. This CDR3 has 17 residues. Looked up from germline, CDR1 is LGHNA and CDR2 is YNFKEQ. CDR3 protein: CASSQDPTSGSVNEQFF. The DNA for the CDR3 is TGTGCCAGCAGCCAAGACCCCACTAGCGGGAGTGTCAATGAGCAGTTCTTC.

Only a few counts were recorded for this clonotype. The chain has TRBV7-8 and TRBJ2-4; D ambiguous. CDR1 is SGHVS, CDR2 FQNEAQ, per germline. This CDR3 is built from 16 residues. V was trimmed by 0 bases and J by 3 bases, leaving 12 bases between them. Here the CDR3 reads CASSLATSVGKNIQYF. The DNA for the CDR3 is TGTGCCAGCAGCTTAGCGACGAGTGTAGGCAAAAACATTCAGTACTTC. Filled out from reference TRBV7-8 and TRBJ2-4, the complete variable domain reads GAGVSQSPRYKVAKRGQDVALRCDPISGHVSLFWYQQALGQGPEFLTYFQNEAQLDKSGLPSDRFFAERPEGSVSTLKIQRTQQEDSAVYLCASSLATSVGKNIQYFGAGTRLSVL.

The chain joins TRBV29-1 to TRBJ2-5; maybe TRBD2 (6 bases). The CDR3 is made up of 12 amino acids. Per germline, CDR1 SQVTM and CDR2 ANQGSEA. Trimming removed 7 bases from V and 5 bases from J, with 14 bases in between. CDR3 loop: CSAGGSWETQYF. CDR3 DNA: TGCAGCGCCGGGGGTTCCTGGGAGACCCAGTACTTC.